This record concerns one T cell receptor beta chain sequence. What it binds is unknown. Using immunoSEQ multiplex PCR, the repertoire was profiled, and TCRdb retains in-frame clones only, with some absent. The sample lists about 30,000 clones, more than 75% occurring once. The investigators isolated CD4+ and CD8+ cells by positive magnetic bead selection and checked their purity by flow cytometry. The sample comes from a study of somatic mutations in cytotoxic T cells in rheumatoid arthritis. The overall study: A subset of V beta antibody-stained T-cell populations was isolated by flow sorting, reaching nearly 100% purity, and this subset included V beta1+ cells that went on to TCRB sequencing.

The V end lost 1 base, the J end lost 6 bases, and 9 bases lay between the germline ends. From germline, CDR1 is MNHNS and CDR2 SASEGT. The CDR3 length is 13 residues. Findings and limits, study-wide: Antigen specificity of the expanded CD8+ clones was not determined. For about an eighth of the 65 patients, a single CD8+ clone accounted for more than 20% of CD8+ cells.

The V and J genes are TRBV6-1 and TRBJ1-2, with D hard to call. The TCR sequence derives from an adult with rheumatoid arthritis. The sequenced sample consisted of CD8+ T cells sorted from blood. CDR3 amino acids: CASSEVSEHGYTF. CDR3 in DNA: TGTGCCAGCAGTGAAGTGAGTGAGCATGGCTACACCTTC.